The 9 T cell receptor beta chains below were found in one sample sequenced in a study of blood T cell repertoires in COVID-19. Clones were read by immunoSEQ multiplex PCR, and TCRdb kept only the in-frame ones, dropping some. The sample consists of some 250,000 clones, around 90% of them appearing once. The sample consisted of peripheral blood. The receptors shown here come from a middle-aged woman who had recovered from COVID-19.

This chain links TRBV6-5 with TRBJ1-5; 10 bases line up with TRBD1. Germline V gene data show CDR1 as MNHEY and CDR2 as SVGAGI. The CDR3 has 14 residues. Trimming at V came to 6 bases and at J to 6 bases, leaving 5 bases not matched to a gene. CDR3: CASRGTGAGQPQHF. As DNA, the CDR3 is TGTGCCAGCAGGGGGACAGGGGCCGGTCAGCCCCAGCATTTT.

J is TRBJ1-4 and V is TRBV5-1; D uncertain. The CDR3 is 15 residues long. V was shortened by 1 base and J by 0 bases, with 7 bases between the two germline ends. Germline CDR1 reads SGHRS; CDR2 reads YFSETQ. CDR3 DNA sequence: TGCGCCAGCAGCTTGCCGGGAACAACTAATGAAAAACTGTTTTTT. Translated, it gives CASSLPGTTNEKLFF.

This sequence joins TRBV9 and TRBJ2-3; 8 nucleotides match TRBD2. Germline V gives CDR1 SGDLS, CDR2 YYNGEE. This CDR3 is 14 amino acids long. The junction had 3 bases not matched to a gene; V was cut back by 3 bases and J by 3 bases. The DNA for the CDR3 is TGTGCCAGCAGCGAAAGCGGGAGAACAGATACGCAGTATTTT. Its protein is CASSESGRTDTQYF. The complete variable domain, with remaining parts taken from reference TRBV9 and TRBJ2-3, reads DSGVTQTPKHLITATGQRVTLRCSPRSGDLSVYWYQQSLDQGLQFLIQYYNGEERAKGNILERFSAQQFPDLHSELNLSSLELGDSALYFCASSESGRTDTQYFGPGTRLTVL.

This chain joins TRBV13 and TRBJ2-1; TRBD2 aligns across 14 bases. This CDR3 is built from 18 residues. The V gene end was trimmed by 4 bases and the J gene end by 4 bases; junction bases not matched to a gene: 9. The V gene's germline CDR1 is PRHDT and CDR2 FYEKMQ (reference sequence). This chain's CDR3 is CASSSPGLAGDLYNEQFF. CDR3 DNA sequence: TGTGCCAGCAGCTCTCCGGGACTAGCGGGGGACCTTTACAATGAGCAGTTCTTC.

The V and J genes are TRBV5-1 and TRBJ2-1, with 10 bases fitting TRBD1. Germline loops: CDR1 SGHRS, CDR2 YFSETQ. The CDR3 has 16 amino acids. With V trimmed by 4 bases and J by 4 bases, 8 bases remained unmatched. CDR3 DNA sequence: TGCGCCAGCAGCCGAACCACGGGACAGGGGTACAATGAGCAGTTCTTC. This sequence encodes CASSRTTGQGYNEQFF.

This chain joins TRBV19 and TRBJ1-2, with a possible D match to TRBD1 (6 bases). CDR1 is LNHDA and CDR2 is SQIVND in the germline V gene (reference sequence). There are 16 residues in the CDR3. Trimming took 7 bases from V and 1 from J, leaving 19 bases between them. The CDR3 DNA follows: TGTGCCAGTAAACCCCTCAACAGGGCCCTTAACTATGGCTACACCTTC. Its protein is CASKPLNRALNYGYTF. Full variable domain (outside the CDR3, taken from reference TRBV19 and TRBJ1-2): DGGITQSPKYLFRKEGQNVTLSCEQNLNHDAMYWYRQDPGQGLRLIYYSQIVNDFQKGDIAEGYSVSREKKESFPLTVTSAQKNPTAFYLCASKPLNRALNYGYTFGSGTRLTVV.

This rearrangement joins TRBV6-2 or TRBV6-3 to TRBJ2-5; perhaps TRBD1 as D (6 bases). The length of the CDR3 is 15 residues. Trimming cost V 5 bases and J 4 bases, with 17 bases left between them. Germline CDR1 reads MNHEY; CDR2 reads SVGEGT. The CDR3 protein is CASSTPGARGETQYF. CDR3 bases: TGTGCCAGCAGTACCCCTGGGGCCAGGGGAGAGACCCAGTACTTC.

This clone showed up just once. At one end the junction does not follow the germline gene, possibly because of a read error. This sequence joins TRBV30 and TRBJ1-2, with D possibly TRBD1 on 5 matching bases. CDR1 is GTSNPN, CDR2 SVGIG, per germline (reference sequence). This CDR3 is built from 10 residues. The CDR3 nucleotides read TGTGCCTGGAGGATGGTTGGGGCGCTCTTC. This translates into CAWRMVGALF. Filled out from reference TRBV30 and TRBJ1-2, the complete variable domain reads SQTIHQWPATLVQPVGSPLSLECTVEGTSNPNLYWYRQAAGRGLQLLFYSVGIGQISSEVPQNLSASRPQDRQFILSSKKLLLSDSGFYLCAWRMVGALFGSGTRLTVV.

This clone has only one observation. For the CDR3, the DNA is TGTGCCAGCAGTTGGAGGTCGGGCAATCAGCCCCAGCATTTT. Translation gives CASSWRSGNQPQHF. The genes are TRBV27 and TRBJ1-5; D ambiguous. Germline V gene sequence: CDR1 MNHEY, CDR2 SMNVEV (reference sequence). Deletions cut 4 bases from V and 2 bases from J, with 9 bases between. The CDR3 length is 14 residues.